A single sample gave rise to the 21 T cell receptor beta chains below, sequenced in a study of shared clonotypes between healthy human individuals. Naivety among CD8 cells was defined by CD45RO negativity and positive CCR7 selection, thereby excluding terminally differentiated effector memory CD45RA+ cells. Generated by immunoSEQ multiplex PCR, the TCRdb table keeps only in-frame clones and is missing some. The sample includes fewer than 1 million clones, 90% to 97% of them seen just once. The sample comprised naive CD8+ T cells sorted from blood. Receptor source: a man aged 30 to 45 in good health.

The V call is TRBV11-2, the J call TRBJ2-2; TRBD1 is a possible D gene (5 bases). The V end was cut by 6 bases, the J end by 1 base, with 9 bases between. CDR3 size: 14 residues. From germline, CDR1 is SGHAT and CDR2 FQNNGV. CDR3 loop: CASRMTENTGELFF. The CDR3 DNA reads as TGTGCCAGCAGAATGACAGAGAACACCGGGGAGCTGTTTTTT.

The rearrangement links TRBV10-3 to TRBJ2-7; the D is unclear. Trimming shortened V by 0 bases and J by 2 bases, and 11 bases separated the two germline ends. This CDR3 has 15 amino acids. The V gene's germline CDR1 is ENHRY and CDR2 SYGVKD. CDR3 bases: TGTGCCATCAGTGAGTCTGCAGTTGACCCCTACGAGCAGTACTTC. It yields the protein CAISESAVDPYEQYF.

The V call is TRBV29-1, the J call TRBJ2-1; the D gene is possibly TRBD1 (5 bases). The V gene's germline CDR1 is SQVTM and CDR2 ANQGSEA. CDR3 size: 16 residues. The germline V and J ends were trimmed by 4 bases and 0 bases, with 16 bases remaining between them. The CDR3 nucleotides read TGCAGCGTTGTTGGACATCCGACGAGCTCCTACAATGAGCAGTTCTTC. Protein sequence: CSVVGHPTSSYNEQFF.

DNA of the CDR3: TGTGCCAGCAGAATAGGCCCCCCAGGGGAAGGGGATAATCAGCCCCAGCATTTT. It encodes CASRIGPPGEGDNQPQHF. The V and J genes are TRBV2 and TRBJ1-5, with D maybe TRBD1 (6 bases). Trimming cost V 6 bases and J 4 bases, with 25 bases left between them. The CDR3 sequence is 18 residues long. Germline lookup yields CDR1 SNHLY and CDR2 FYNNEI.

This CDR3 reads CASSATGLALSTDTQYF. In DNA, the CDR3 is TGTGCCAGCAGCGCAACCGGACTAGCATTAAGCACAGATACGCAGTATTTT. The V gene is TRBV7-2, the J gene TRBJ2-3, with 8 bases fitting TRBD2. The CDR3 is 17 amino acids. Germline V CDR1 and CDR2: SGHTA, FQGNSA. J was trimmed by 0 bases and V by 5 bases; bases with no gene match: 10.

The chain is built from TRBV2 and TRBJ2-6; unclear D gene. The germline gives CDR1 SNHLY, CDR2 FYNNEI. V lost 3 bases to trimming and J lost 0 bases, with 9 bases between them. The CDR3 is made up of 16 amino acids. The CDR3 DNA sequence: TGTGCCAGCAGTGACCTCTGGGTCTCTGGGGCCAACGTCCTGACTTTC. Residues: CASSDLWVSGANVLTF.

The rearrangement links TRBV28 to TRBJ1-5, with a tentative D call TRBD1 (6 bases). Deletions cut 3 bases from V and 3 bases from J, with 12 bases between. From germline, CDR1 is MDHEN and CDR2 SYDVKM. The CDR3 length is 15 residues. The chain's CDR3 is CASSFGGASNQPQHF. CDR3 nucleotides: TGTGCCAGCAGTTTTGGGGGGGCCTCCAATCAGCCCCAGCATTTT.

This clone was picked up one time. The gene calls are TRBV9 and TRBJ2-7, with TRBD1 matching over 7 bases. The CDR3 has 15 residues. Germline CDR1 is SGDLS and CDR2 is YYNGEE. Germline trimming cut 4 bases from V and 0 bases from J; bases unmatched to any gene: 7. The CDR3 sequence: CASSLEGDSSYEQYF. In DNA form, the CDR3 reads TGTGCCAGCAGCCTCGAGGGGGACAGCTCCTACGAGCAGTACTTC. Drawing the rest from reference TRBV9 and TRBJ2-7, the complete variable domain is DSGVTQTPKHLITATGQRVTLRCSPRSGDLSVYWYQQSLDQGLQFLIQYYNGEERAKGNILERFSAQQFPDLHSELNLSSLELGDSALYFCASSLEGDSSYEQYFGPGTRLTVT.

CDR3 DNA sequence: TGTGCCAGCAACCGCTATGGCAATGAGCAGTTCTTC. The encoded protein is CASNRYGNEQFF. The genes are TRBV11-1 and TRBJ2-1; D is unresolved. Germline V gene lookup returns CDR1 SGHAT and CDR2 FQDESV (reference sequence). The CDR3 contains 12 residues. V lost 7 bases and J 6 bases, leaving 10 bases between the germline ends.

V and J are TRBV7-9 and TRBJ2-7; 7 positions match TRBD1. The CDR3 has 15 residues. The ends lost 5 bases at V and 2 bases at J; junction bases unmatched: 9. The germline CDR1 and CDR2 sequences are SEHNR and FQNEAQ (reference sequence). The CDR3 coding sequence is TGTGCCAGCAGCGACGGACAGGACCCAACCTACGAGCAGTACTTC. Translating it yields CASSDGQDPTYEQYF.

The V and J genes are TRBV29-1 and TRBJ1-4; a weak D match, TRBD1 (5 bases). CDR1 is SQVTM and CDR2 is ANQGSEA in the germline V gene. This CDR3 comprises 14 residues. Trimming took off 5 bases at V and 0 bases at J, with 10 bases between the two ends. The DNA of the CDR3 is TGCAGCGTTTGGGGGGGAACAACTAATGAAAAACTGTTTTTT. It specifies CSVWGGTTNEKLFF.

This rearrangement joins TRBV4-1 to TRBJ2-7, with D unresolved. Deletions cut 0 bases from V and 6 bases from J, with 6 bases between. The CDR3 loop spans 12 amino acids. Per the germline V gene, CDR1 is MGHRA and CDR2 is YSYEKL. Here the CDR3 DNA reads TGCGCCAGCAGCCAAGATTTTCGCGAGCAGTACTTC. Encoded protein: CASSQDFREQYF.

The rearrangement uses TRBV4-1 and TRBJ2-7, with a possible D match to TRBD1 (8 bases). The V end lost 3 bases, the J end lost 4 bases, and 16 bases lay between the germline ends. CDR1 is MGHRA, CDR2 YSYEKL, per germline. The CDR3 spans 15 residues. The CDR3 loop reads CASSQQQGGTYEQYF. In DNA, the CDR3 is TGCGCCAGCAGCCAGCAACAGGGGGGGACTTACGAGCAGTACTTC.

This clone was counted a single time. Other DNA sequences in the sample encode the same CDR3. This chain uses TRBV28 with TRBJ2-7, with a weak D call TRBD2 (6 bases). Germline CDR1 MDHEN, CDR2 SYDVKM. The CDR3 covers 14 residues. Trimming cost V 6 bases and J 3 bases, with 15 bases left between them. For the CDR3, the DNA is TGTGCCAGCAGCCCCCGGACGGGAGACTACGAGCAGTACTTC. Its translation is CASSPRTGDYEQYF. The full variable domain, in which reference TRBV28 and TRBJ2-7 provide the parts outside the CDR3, is DVKVTQSSRYLVKRTGEKVFLECVQDMDHENMFWYRQDPGLGLRLIYFSYDVKMKEKGDIPEGYSVSREKKERFSLILESASTNQTSMYLCASSPRTGDYEQYFGPGTRLTVT.

Written as DNA, the CDR3 is TGTGCCAGTAGTATAGTGGCGGGTGACGAGCAGTACTTC. This encodes CASSIVAGDEQYF. The chain recombines TRBV19 with TRBJ2-7; TRBD2 is a possible D gene (5 bases). The CDR3 has 13 residues. Trimming took 1 base from V and 5 from J, leaving 9 bases between them. The germline gives CDR1 LNHDA, CDR2 SQIVND (reference sequence).

This chain links TRBV29-1 with TRBJ2-6; D is perhaps TRBD1 or TRBD2 (5 bases each). The germline V gene has CDR1 SQVTM and CDR2 ANQGSEA. CDR3 length: 18 residues. V was cut by 6 bases and J by 0 bases, with 21 bases left in between. The DNA of the CDR3 is TGCAGCGTCCAATTCCGGGGCAAGGGAATCTCTGGGGCCAACGTCCTGACTTTC. Protein product: CSVQFRGKGISGANVLTF.

The chain carries TRBV2 and TRBJ1-2; D is undetermined. Trimming removed 3 bases from V and 8 bases from J, with 16 bases in between. Per germline, CDR1 SNHLY and CDR2 FYNNEI. This CDR3 comprises 14 residues. CDR3: CASSDRRLGGGYTF. Written as DNA, the CDR3 is TGTGCCAGCAGTGACAGAAGGTTGGGTGGGGGCTACACCTTC.

The rearrangement joins TRBV9 to TRBJ2-1; D possibly uses TRBD1 or TRBD2 (6 bases each). Trimming pared 1 base from V and 4 bases from J, leaving 12 bases between. CDR3 size: 15 residues. Germline V gene sequence: CDR1 SGDLS, CDR2 YYNGEE. The CDR3: CASSVSGAAYNEQFF. For the CDR3, the DNA is TGTGCCAGCAGCGTATCGGGGGCCGCGTACAATGAGCAGTTCTTC.

The J gene is TRBJ2-1, the V gene TRBV7-8; 10 nucleotides align to TRBD2. This CDR3 is 16 amino acids long. The V and J ends lost 5 bases and 7 bases, in that order; junction bases with no gene match: 11. Germline CDR1 SGHVS, CDR2 FQNEAQ. The CDR3 loop reads CASSTEREGPFNEQFF. In DNA, the CDR3 is TGTGCCAGCAGCACGGAGCGGGAGGGCCCTTTTAATGAGCAGTTCTTC.

This sequence joins TRBV7-3 and TRBJ1-1, with a weak D call TRBD1 (5 bases). CDR1 and CDR2 (germline): SGHTA, FQGTGA. There are 13 residues in the CDR3. Trimming left V 5 bases short and J 7 bases short, with 14 bases between. CDR3 in amino acids: CASSPQGTVEAFF. DNA for the CDR3: TGTGCCAGCAGCCCGCAAGGGACGGTTGAAGCTTTCTTT.

The chain uses TRBV7-6 and TRBJ2-1, with 15 bases matching TRBD2. V trimming: 5 bases; J trimming: 9 bases; junction bases outside the gene matches: 8. Germline V gene lookup returns CDR1 SGHVS and CDR2 FNYEAQ. There are 16 residues in the CDR3. The CDR3 loop is CASSPMGLAGGGEQFF. Written as DNA, the CDR3 is TGTGCCAGCAGCCCCATGGGACTAGCGGGAGGTGGTGAGCAGTTCTTC.